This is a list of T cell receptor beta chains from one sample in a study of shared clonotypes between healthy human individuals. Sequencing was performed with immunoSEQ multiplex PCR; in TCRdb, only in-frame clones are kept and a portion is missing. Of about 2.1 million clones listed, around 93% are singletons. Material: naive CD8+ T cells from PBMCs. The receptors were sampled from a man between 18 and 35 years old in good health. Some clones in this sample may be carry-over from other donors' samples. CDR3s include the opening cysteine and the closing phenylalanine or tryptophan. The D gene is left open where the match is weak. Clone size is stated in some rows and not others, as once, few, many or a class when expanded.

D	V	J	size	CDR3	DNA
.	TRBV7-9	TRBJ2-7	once	CASSDLARAYEQYF	TGTGCCAGCAGCGATTTAGCAAGAGCCTACGAGCAGTACTTC
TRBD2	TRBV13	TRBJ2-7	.	CASSFLAGEGYEQYF	TGTGCCAGCAGCTTCCTAGCGGGAGAGGGCTACGAGCAGTACTTC
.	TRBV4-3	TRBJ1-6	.	CASSQEYSSYNSPLHF	TGCGCCAGCAGCCAAGAGTACAGCTCCTATAATTCACCCCTCCACTTT
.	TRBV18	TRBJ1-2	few	CASSPPGGFGMGYGYTF	TGTGCCAGCTCACCACCTGGCGGGTTCGGGATGGGCTATGGCTACACCTTC
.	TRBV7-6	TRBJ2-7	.	CASSVDKSYEQYF	TGTGCCAGCAGCGTAGACAAGTCCTACGAGCAGTACTTC
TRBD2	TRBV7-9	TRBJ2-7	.	CASSPPYGRAHEQYF	TGTGCCAGCAGCCCTCCCTACGGGAGGGCCCACGAGCAGTACTTC
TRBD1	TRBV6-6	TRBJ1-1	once	CASRQPGQGTYEAFF	TGTGCCAGCAGGCAACCGGGACAGGGGACTTATGAAGCTTTCTTT
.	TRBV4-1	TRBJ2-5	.	CASSQSSRVSQETQYF	TGCGCCAGCAGCCAGAGCAGTAGGGTCAGCCAAGAGACCCAGTACTTC
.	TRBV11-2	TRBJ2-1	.	CASRPGSNNEQFF	TGTGCCAGCAGGCCGGGGTCGAACAATGAGCAGTTCTTC
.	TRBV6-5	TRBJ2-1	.	CASSYSGGEQFF	TGTGCCAGCAGTTACAGCGGAGGTGAGCAGTTCTTC
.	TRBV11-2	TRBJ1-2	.	CASSPFGGDYGYTF	TGTGCCAGCAGCCCCTTCGGGGGGGACTATGGCTACACCTTC
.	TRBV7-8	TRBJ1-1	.	CASSLVVGDVNTEAFF	TGTGCCAGCAGCTTAGTTGTGGGGGACGTAAACACTGAAGCTTTCTTT
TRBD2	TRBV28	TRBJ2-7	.	CASSLILAGGSYEQYF	TGTGCCAGCAGTTTAATACTAGCGGGAGGGTCCTACGAGCAGTACTTC
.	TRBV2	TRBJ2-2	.	CASSEAIQGTGELFF	TGTGCCAGCAGTGAAGCTATCCAGGGCACCGGGGAGCTGTTTTTT
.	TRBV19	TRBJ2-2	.	CASSIIGNTGELFF	TGTGCCAGTAGTATTATTGGGAACACCGGGGAGCTGTTTTTT
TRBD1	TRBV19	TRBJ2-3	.	CASGPMHRGRKADTQYF	TGTGCCAGCGGACCAATGCACAGGGGGCGCAAGGCAGATACGCAGTATTTT
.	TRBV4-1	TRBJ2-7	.	CASSQGAGYEQYF	TGCGCCAGCAGCCAGGGGGCAGGGTACGAGCAGTACTTC
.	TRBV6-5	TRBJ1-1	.	CASRPGANTEAFF	TGTGCCAGCAGGCCGGGTGCGAACACTGAAGCTTTCTTT
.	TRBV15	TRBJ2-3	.	CATGSGSTDTQYF	TGTGCCACCGGGAGCGGGAGCACAGATACGCAGTATTTT
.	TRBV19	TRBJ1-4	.	CASTPSRGGMMSNEKLFF	TGTGCCAGTACCCCCTCGAGGGGGGGGATGATGTCTAATGAAAAACTGTTTTTT
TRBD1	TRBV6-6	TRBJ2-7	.	CASSPDRGENYEQYF	TGTGCCAGCAGTCCCGACAGGGGGGAGAACTACGAGCAGTACTTC
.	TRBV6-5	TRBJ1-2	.	CASKAGAGYTF	TGTGCCAGCAAAGCGGGGGCTGGCTACACCTTC
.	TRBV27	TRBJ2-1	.	CASGNAGNEQFF	TGTGCCAGCGGAAACGCGGGTAATGAGCAGTTCTTC
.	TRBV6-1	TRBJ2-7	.	CASSQSGDVSYEQYF	TGTGCCAGCAGCCAGAGTGGGGACGTCTCCTACGAGCAGTACTTC
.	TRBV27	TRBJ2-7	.	CASSNGLPYEQYF	TGTGCCAGCAGTAATGGACTACCCTACGAGCAGTACTTC
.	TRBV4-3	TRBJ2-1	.	CASSQLDFMRSEQFF	TGCGCCAGCAGCCAGCTCGACTTCATGCGGAGTGAGCAGTTCTTC
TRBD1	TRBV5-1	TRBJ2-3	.	CASHRGRGDTQYF	TGCGCCAGTCACAGGGGGCGCGGAGATACGCAGTATTTT
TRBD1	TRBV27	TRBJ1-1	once	CASSPRTGAEAFF	TGTGCCAGCAGTCCCCGGACAGGGGCTGAAGCTTTCTTT
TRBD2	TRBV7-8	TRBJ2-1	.	CASSRLAGGQITHNEQFF	TGTGCCAGCAGCCGACTAGCGGGAGGCCAGATTACCCACAATGAACAGTTCTTC
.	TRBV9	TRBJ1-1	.	CASSPPGTEAFF	TGTGCCAGCAGCCCACCGGGAACTGAAGCTTTCTTT
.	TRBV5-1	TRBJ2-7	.	CASSLGDHSSYEQYF	TGCGCCAGCAGCTTGGGGGACCACAGCTCCTACGAGCAGTACTTC
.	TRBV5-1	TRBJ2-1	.	CASSFSGGSGNEQFF	TGCGCCAGCAGCTTCTCCGGGGGCTCGGGGAATGAGCAGTTCTTC
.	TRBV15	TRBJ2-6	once	CATSPWRGDSGANVLTF	TGTGCCACCAGCCCGTGGCGGGGCGACTCTGGGGCCAACGTCCTGACTTTC
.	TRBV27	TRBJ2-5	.	CASPRAGSPARETQYF	TGTGCCAGCCCAAGGGCGGGCTCTCCCGCGAGAGAGACCCAGTACTTC
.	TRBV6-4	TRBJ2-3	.	CASSDLGGTDTQYF	TGTGCCAGCAGTGATCTTGGGGGTACAGATACGCAGTATTTT
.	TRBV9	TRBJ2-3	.	CASSVDGLRFQGTDTQYF	TGTGCCAGCAGCGTAGATGGCCTCCGGTTTCAAGGGACAGATACGCAGTATTTT
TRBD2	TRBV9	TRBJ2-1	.	CASSVAGLAGVNEQFF	TGTGCCAGCAGCGTAGCAGGGCTAGCGGGAGTGAATGAGCAGTTCTTC
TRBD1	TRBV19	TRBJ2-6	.	CASSETGFSGANVLTF	TGTGCCAGTAGTGAGACAGGGTTCTCTGGGGCCAACGTCCTGACTTTC
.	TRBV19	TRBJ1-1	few	CASDWGRMNTEAFF	TGTGCCAGCGATTGGGGGAGGATGAACACTGAAGCTTTCTTT
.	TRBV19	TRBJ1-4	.	CASSAHDTARAPYEKLFF	TGTGCCAGTAGTGCCCACGACACAGCCCGTGCACCCTATGAAAAACTGTTTTTT
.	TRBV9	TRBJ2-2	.	CASSERGRSNTGELFF	TGTGCCAGCAGCGAAAGGGGGAGGTCGAACACCGGGGAGCTGTTTTTT
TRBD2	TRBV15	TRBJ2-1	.	CATGASGWNEQFF	TGTGCCACCGGGGCTAGCGGGTGGAATGAGCAGTTCTTC
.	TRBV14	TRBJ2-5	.	CASSQGWAIQETQYF	TGTGCCAGCAGCCAAGGGTGGGCCATTCAAGAGACCCAGTACTTC
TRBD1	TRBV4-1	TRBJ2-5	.	CASSNRGLQETQYF	TGCGCCAGCAGCAACAGGGGCCTCCAAGAGACCCAGTACTTC
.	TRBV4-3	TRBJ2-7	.	CASSQDWSGSLYEQYF	TGCGCCAGCAGCCAAGATTGGAGTGGGAGTCTCTACGAGCAGTACTTC
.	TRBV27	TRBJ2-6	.	CASSLLGSSGANVLTF	TGTGCCAGCAGTCTTCTGGGGAGCTCTGGGGCCAACGTCCTGACTTTC
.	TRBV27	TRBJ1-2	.	CASRGNRDHYGYTF	TGTGCCAGCCGGGGAAACAGGGACCACTATGGCTACACCTTC
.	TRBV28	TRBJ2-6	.	CASSFRGVGTGANVLTF	TGTGCCAGCAGTTTCCGCGGTGTAGGGACTGGGGCCAACGTCCTGACTTTC
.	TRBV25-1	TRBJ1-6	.	CASSEWAAHSFHF	TGTGCCAGCAGTGAGTGGGCTGCCCATTCCTTCCACTTT
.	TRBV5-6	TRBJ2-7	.	CASSAVYRTWEQYF	TGTGCCAGCAGCGCAGTATACAGGACCTGGGAGCAGTACTTC
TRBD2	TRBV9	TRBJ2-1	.	CASSTGLAEYNEQFF	TGTGCCAGCAGCACTGGACTAGCGGAGTACAATGAGCAGTTCTTC
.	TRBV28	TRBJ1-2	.	CASSWQRLGYGYTF	TGTGCCAGCAGCTGGCAGCGCCTTGGCTATGGCTACACCTTC
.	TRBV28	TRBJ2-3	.	CASTPGSLRTDTQYF	TGTGCCAGCACCCCCGGGAGTCTGAGAACAGATACGCAGTATTTT
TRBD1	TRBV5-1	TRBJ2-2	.	CASSTTGWVTGELFF	TGCGCCAGCAGCACGACAGGGTGGGTCACCGGGGAGCTGTTTTTT
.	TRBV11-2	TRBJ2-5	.	CASSEDAIWSETQYF	TGTGCCAGCAGCGAGGACGCAATCTGGTCAGAGACCCAGTACTTC
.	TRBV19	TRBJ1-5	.	CASSIGAYSNQPQHF	TGTGCCAGTAGTATTGGGGCATATAGCAATCAGCCCCAGCATTTT
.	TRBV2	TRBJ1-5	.	CASSEGDSNQPQHF	TGTGCCAGCAGTGAAGGTGATAGCAATCAGCCCCAGCATTTT
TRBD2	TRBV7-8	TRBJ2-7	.	CASSLVLGGSNRYEQYF	TGTGCCAGCAGCTTAGTGCTCGGCGGGAGTAATCGTTACGAGCAGTACTTC